This passage covers 18 T cell receptor beta chains from one sample sequenced in a study of tumor and adjacent non-tumor tissue in lung cancer. The template was RNA from unsorted bulk tissue. Three rounds of nested PCR, following a modified ARM-PCR protocol, produced the TCRbeta library. A single record per CDR3 protein comes from TCRdb applying MiXCR to the multiplex PCR reads. The table lists around 200,000 distinct CDR3 sequences, roughly 70% of them singletons. Sequences were obtained from lung tumor tissue. These receptors were taken from a man in his 60s with non-small cell lung cancer.

The CDR3 bases are TGCAGCCTTGGATTCGAGGGCTACGAGCAGTACTTC. Its protein product is CSLGFEGYEQYF. The chain links TRBV29-1 to TRBJ2-7; maybe TRBD2 (5 bases). The CDR3 has 12 residues. Germline V gene data show CDR1 as SQVTM and CDR2 as ANQGSEA. The germline V and J ends were trimmed by 8 bases and 3 bases, with 14 bases remaining between them.

This clonotype has just a few counts. The V gene is TRBV6-5, the J gene TRBJ2-2; D gene uncertain. This CDR3 region has 13 residues. Germline V gene sequence: CDR1 MNHEY, CDR2 SVGAGI. With 6 bases removed from V and 4 bases from J, the gap between germline ends came to 9 bases. Written as DNA, the CDR3 is TGTGCCAGCAGACCCCCCGGCACCGGGGAGCTGTTTTTT. Translating gives CASRPPGTGELFF.

This clonotype was picked up one time. The chain uses TRBV12-5 and TRBJ2-5; D is perhaps TRBD1 (5 bases). The CDR3 has 13 amino acids. CDR1 LGHNT and CDR2 FRNRAP come from the germline V gene. V was clipped by 6 bases and J by 4 bases, with 12 bases between them. CDR3 DNA sequence: TGTGCTAGTGGGACAGAGAACGGAGAGACCCAGTACTTC. It is translated as CASGTENGETQYF.

The gene calls are TRBV4-2 and TRBJ1-6; possible D gene TRBD1, 5 bases. V was clipped by 0 bases and J by 9 bases, with 15 bases between them. The CDR3 has 16 amino acids. CDR1 is LGHNA and CDR2 is YNFKEQ in the germline V gene. CDR3 amino acids: CASSQDPMGPTSPLHF. The CDR3 nucleotides are TGTGCCAGCAGCCAAGATCCGATGGGACCTACTTCACCCCTCCACTTT.

About this clonotype itself: This may come from a read error, since a much larger clone is one base off. The chain couples TRBV12-3 or TRBV12-4 to TRBJ1-1, with TRBD1 matching 8 bases. This CDR3 contains 13 residues. In nucleotides, the CDR3 is TGTGCCGGCAGTTTCAGGGGGCGGGGTGAAGCTTTCTTT. It translates to CAGSFRGRGEAFF.

Turning to this clonotype: The junction and the germline gene differ at one end; a read error may be behind it. In nucleotides, the CDR3 is TGTGCTAGCAGTCCCAACCTGGGGACTAGCGGGAGCATCTACGAGCAGTACTTC. Protein product: CASSPNLGTSGSIYEQYF. This chain links TRBV6-2 or TRBV6-3 with TRBJ2-7; the match to TRBD2 covers 14 bases. The CDR3 covers 18 residues. From germline, CDR1 is MNHEY and CDR2 SVGEGT.

A word on this clonotype: This CDR3 fails to terminate in the conserved phenylalanine or tryptophan, so it likely reflects a read error. This rearrangement joins TRBV6-1 to TRBJ2-1, with D possibly matching TRBD1 (6 bases). Germline CDR1 reads MNHNS; CDR2 reads SASEGT. The CDR3 length is 13 residues. The CDR3 region has the DNA TGTGCCAGCGGTGAAAGGGGGTACGATGAGCAGTTCATC. Encoded protein: CASGERGYDEQFI.

A remark on this clonotype: A read error may explain this, as a much larger clone is one base away. The J gene is TRBJ2-1, the V gene TRBV11-1; 15 positions match TRBD2. CDR3 length: 18 residues. Per the germline V gene, CDR1 is SGHAT and CDR2 is FQDESV (reference sequence). In DNA form, the CDR3 reads TGTGCCATCAGCTTAACTGGGACTAGCGGGAGGATTCACAATGAGCAGTTCTTC. Amino acids: CAISLTGTSGRIHNEQFF.

This clonotype was counted many times. This chain connects TRBV28 to TRBJ2-5; the match to TRBD2 covers 12 bases. After removal of 4 bases from V and 5 bases from J, the junction contained 11 bases not matched to a gene. Germline CDR1 and CDR2: MDHEN and SYDVKM. This CDR3 comprises 17 residues. CDR3 coding DNA: TGTGCCAGCAGTTCCTCTTCCTCTAGCGGGGGGGCCGAGACCCAGTACTTC. This gives the protein CASSSSSSSGGAETQYF.

Regarding this clonotype: A read error may produce the germline difference seen at one junction end. The V call is TRBV7-9, the J call TRBJ2-7; 8 nucleotides match TRBD1. CDR3 size: 15 residues. CDR1 and CDR2 from the germline V gene are SEHNR and FQNEAQ (reference sequence). DNA for the CDR3: TGTACCAGAAGCCCCCAGGATTCGACAGGGGAGAAGCAGTACTTC. Encoded protein: CTRSPQDSTGEKQYF.

This clonotype was counted between two and nine times. A much larger clone is a single base away; this may be a read error. The rearrangement links TRBV11-2 to TRBJ2-3; maybe TRBD2 (6 bases). The CDR3 runs to 14 residues. CDR1 and CDR2 (germline): SGHAT, FQNNGV. V gave up 6 bases and J gave up 4 bases, with 14 bases separating them. The CDR3 DNA sequence: TGTGCCAGCAGATCCAATCGACTAGCAGATACGCAGTATTTT. This translates into CASRSNRLADTQYF. The full variable domain, rest sourced from reference TRBV11-2 and TRBJ2-3, is EAGVAQSPRYKIIEKRQSVAFWCNPISGHATLYWYQQILGQGPKLLIQFQNNGVVDDSQLPKDRFSAERLKGVDSTLKIQPAKLEDSAVYLCASRSNRLADTQYFGPGTRLTVL.

The chain carries TRBV2 and TRBJ2-5; tentative D call: TRBD2 (6 bases). CDR3 size: 11 residues. Germline CDR1 and CDR2: SNHLY and FYNNEI. Trimming shortened V by 8 bases and J by 2 bases, and 6 bases separated the two germline ends. The CDR3 DNA follows: TGTGCCAGCGGGAGGCAAGAGACCCAGTACTTC. It specifies CASGRQETQYF.

Regarding this clonotype: The CDR3 does not close with the conserved phenylalanine or tryptophan, likely indicating a read error. The chain links TRBV20-1 to TRBJ2-3; perhaps TRBD2 as D (6 bases). Trimming stripped 4 bases from V and 2 bases from J, with 25 bases between. The germline V gene has CDR1 DFQATT and CDR2 SNEGSKA (reference sequence). CDR3 length: 18 residues. CDR3 DNA sequence: TGCAGTGCTATACGTTTAGTGGGGGGTTCAACTATCACAGATACGCAGTATTTG. Translating it yields CSAIRLVGGSTITDTQYL.

Notes on this clonotype: At one end, the junction sequence differs from germline, possibly due to a read error. The V call is TRBV28, the J call TRBJ1-2; D gene uncertain. Germline V gives CDR1 MDHEN, CDR2 SYDVKM. The CDR3 extends over 11 amino acids. CDR3 in DNA: TGTGCCAGCAGTGCCCTCTATGGCTATACCTTC. Translation: CASSALYGYTF.

As for this clonotype: This may be a read error: a much more frequent sequence differs by one nucleotide. V gene TRBV4-3 combines with J gene TRBJ2-1; 7 bases line up with TRBD1. The CDR3 consists of 15 residues. Germline CDR1 and CDR2: LGHNA and YSLEER. The ends lost 1 base at V and 6 bases at J; junction bases unmatched: 6. CDR3: CASSQVSWDSNEQFF. CDR3 in DNA: TGCGCCAGCAGCCAAGTTAGTTGGGACAGCAATGAGCAGTTCTTC.

The CDR3: CASIHARGPNYGYTF. The DNA of the CDR3 is TGCGCCAGCATCCATGCCCGGGGACCTAACTATGGCTACACCTTC. The genes are TRBV4-1 and TRBJ1-2; D is possibly TRBD1 (5 bases). The CDR3 is 15 residues long. Germline values: CDR1 MGHRA, CDR2 YSYEKL. With 7 bases removed from V and 0 bases from J, the gap between germline ends came to 15 bases.

Turning to this clonotype: A single base separates this from a much larger clone, so it may be a read error. CDR3 amino acids: CASSLWGSEQFF. The DNA of the CDR3 is TGCGCCAGCAGCCTCTGGGGGAGTGAGCAGTTCTTC. This sequence joins TRBV4-2 and TRBJ2-1; D is tentatively TRBD1 or TRBD2 (5 bases each). Germline V gene data show CDR1 as LGHNA and CDR2 as YNFKEQ. The CDR3 spans 12 residues.

In nucleotides, the CDR3 is TGTGCCACCAGTGGGAATACGGGAAACTATGGCTACACCTTC. Translating it yields CATSGNTGNYGYTF. The chain is built from TRBV24-1 and TRBJ1-2; no firm D call. Germline V gives CDR1 KGHDR, CDR2 SFDVKD. The CDR3 has 14 residues. V dropped 5 bases and J dropped 2 bases, with 11 bases sitting between them.